Presented here are 7 T cell receptor beta chains from one specimen sequenced in a study of T cell responses to AZD1222 COVID-19 vaccine. Here immunoSEQ multiplex PCR was the method, and the copy in TCRdb shows in-frame clones only, minus some. The table has 110,000 or so clones, 70% to 90% seen once; the top ten hold 6.5%. The sequencing here drew on peripheral blood, taken 28 days after the second AZD1222 dose. These receptors all stem from an adult who received the AZD1222 COVID-19 vaccine.

This chain connects TRBV25-1 to TRBJ2-2; 7 bases match TRBD1. With V trimmed by 2 bases and J by 6 bases, 3 bases remained unmatched. There are 14 residues in the CDR3. Per the germline V gene, CDR1 is MGHDK and CDR2 is SYGVNS. The CDR3 nucleotides are TGTGCCAGCAGTGAAAACAGGGGTCCCGGGGAGCTGTTTTTT. Protein: CASSENRGPGELFF.

This chain links TRBV11-2 with TRBJ1-2, with D unresolved. Germline CDR1 and CDR2: SGHAT and FQNNGV. V dropped 1 base and J dropped 8 bases, with 8 bases sitting between them. The CDR3 runs 12 residues. CDR3 DNA: TGTGCCAGCAGCTTAGGGGTAGGCGGCTACACCTTC. It is translated as CASSLGVGGYTF. Filled out from reference TRBV11-2 and TRBJ1-2, the complete variable domain reads EAGVAQSPRYKIIEKRQSVAFWCNPISGHATLYWYQQILGQGPKLLIQFQNNGVVDDSQLPKDRFSAERLKGVDSTLKIQPAKLEDSAVYLCASSLGVGGYTFGSGTRLTVV.

The rearrangement uses TRBV6-5 and TRBJ2-7; D may correspond to TRBD1 or TRBD2 (5 bases each). V was cut by 3 bases and J by 0 bases, with 15 bases left in between. The CDR3 covers 16 residues. Germline V gene sequence: CDR1 MNHEY, CDR2 SVGAGI. The CDR3 loop reads CASSYSSGLSSYEQYF. CDR3 DNA: TGTGCCAGCAGTTATTCTTCGGGGCTAAGCTCCTACGAGCAGTACTTC.

V and J are TRBV5-6 and TRBJ1-6; the D is unclear. Germline lookup yields CDR1 SGHDT and CDR2 YYEEEE. The CDR3 totals 15 residues. Trimming cost V 3 bases and J 1 base, with 8 bases left between them. CDR3 DNA: TGTGCCAGCAGCTCTGAGGAATCCTATAATTCACCCCTCCACTTT. It yields the protein CASSSEESYNSPLHF.

The chain carries TRBV19 and TRBJ2-3, with a weak D call TRBD1 (6 bases). Germline V gene sequence: CDR1 LNHDA, CDR2 SQIVND (reference sequence). V dropped 5 bases and J dropped 3 bases, with 12 bases sitting between them. This CDR3 contains 14 residues. The CDR3 here is CASSGGRGTDTQYF. CDR3 in DNA: TGTGCCAGTAGTGGCGGCAGGGGAACAGATACGCAGTATTTT. Together with reference TRBV19 and TRBJ2-3, the CDR3 gives the full variable domain: DGGITQSPKYLFRKEGQNVTLSCEQNLNHDAMYWYRQDPGQGLRLIYYSQIVNDFQKGDIAEGYSVSREKKESFPLTVTSAQKNPTAFYLCASSGGRGTDTQYFGPGTRLTVL.

The chain combines TRBV4-3 with TRBJ2-3; D is possibly TRBD1 (5 bases). The CDR3 covers 15 residues. Trimming stripped 0 bases from V and 2 bases from J, with 9 bases between. Germline values: CDR1 LGHNA, CDR2 YSLEER. This chain's CDR3 is CASSQDLTDTDTQYF. The CDR3 DNA reads TGCGCCAGCAGCCAAGATCTGACAGACACAGATACGCAGTATTTT.

The V call is TRBV5-1, the J call TRBJ2-3, with D perhaps being TRBD1 or TRBD2 (5 bases each). Germline V gene data show CDR1 as SGHRS and CDR2 as YFSETQ. The CDR3 runs 15 residues. V lost 7 bases, J lost 0 bases, and 15 bases lay in between. In DNA form, the CDR3 reads TGCGCCAGCGAGACCGGGGCGACTAGCACAGATACGCAGTATTTT. Its protein product is CASETGATSTDTQYF.